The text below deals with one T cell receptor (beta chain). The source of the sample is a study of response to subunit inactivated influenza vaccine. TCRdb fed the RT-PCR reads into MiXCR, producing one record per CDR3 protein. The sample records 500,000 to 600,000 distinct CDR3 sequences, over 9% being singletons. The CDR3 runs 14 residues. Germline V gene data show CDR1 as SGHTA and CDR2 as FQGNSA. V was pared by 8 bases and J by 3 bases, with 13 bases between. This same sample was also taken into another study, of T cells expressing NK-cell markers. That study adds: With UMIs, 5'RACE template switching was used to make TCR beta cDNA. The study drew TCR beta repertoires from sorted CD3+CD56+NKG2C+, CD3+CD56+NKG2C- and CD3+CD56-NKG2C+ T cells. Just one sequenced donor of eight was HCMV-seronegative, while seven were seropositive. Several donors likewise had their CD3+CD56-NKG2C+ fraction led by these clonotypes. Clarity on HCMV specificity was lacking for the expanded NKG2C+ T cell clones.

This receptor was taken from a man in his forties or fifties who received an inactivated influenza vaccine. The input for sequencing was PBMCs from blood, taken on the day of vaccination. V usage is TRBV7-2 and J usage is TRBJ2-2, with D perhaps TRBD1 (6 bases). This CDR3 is CASARGGYTGELFF. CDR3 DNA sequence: TGTGCCAGCGCCAGAGGGGGATACACCGGGGAGCTGTTTTTT. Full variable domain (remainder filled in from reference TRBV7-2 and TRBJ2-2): GAGVSQSPSNKVTEKGKDVELRCDPISGHTALYWYRQSLGQGLEFLIYFQGNSAPDKSGLPSDRFSAERTGGSVSTLTIQRTQQEDSAVYLCASARGGYTGELFFGEGSRLTVL.